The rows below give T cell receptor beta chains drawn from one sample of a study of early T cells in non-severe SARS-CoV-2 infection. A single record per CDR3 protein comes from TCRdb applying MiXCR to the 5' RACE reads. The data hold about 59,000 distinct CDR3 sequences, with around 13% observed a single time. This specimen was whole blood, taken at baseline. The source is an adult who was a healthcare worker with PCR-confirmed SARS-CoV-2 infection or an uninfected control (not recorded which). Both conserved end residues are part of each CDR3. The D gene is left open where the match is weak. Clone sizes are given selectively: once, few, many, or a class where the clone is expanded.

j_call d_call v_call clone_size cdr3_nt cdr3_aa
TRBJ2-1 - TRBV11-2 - TGTGCCAGCAGCGGCCATTCATACGAGCAGTTCTTC CASSGHSYEQFF
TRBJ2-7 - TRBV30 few TGTGCCTGGAGCCGGGGTTCGGGCGAGCAGTACTTC CAWSRGSGEQYF
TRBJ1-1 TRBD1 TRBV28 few TGTGCCAGCAGTCCTCCGGGACAGGGGAGGGTATGGGCTTTCTTT CASSPPGQGRVWAFF
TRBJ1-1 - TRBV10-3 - TGTGCCATCAGTGCCTACATGAACACTGAAGCTTTCTTT CAISAYMNTEAFF
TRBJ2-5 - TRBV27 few TGTGCCAGCAGGCCACATTACTCCCAAGAGACCCAGTACTTC CASRPHYSQETQYF
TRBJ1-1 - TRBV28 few TGTGCCAGCAGCCTGAGGACGGAGAACACTGAAGCTTTCTTT CASSLRTENTEAFF
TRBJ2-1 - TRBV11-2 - TGTGCCAGCAGCCCCAACACCCGGAGGGAGCAGTTCTTC CASSPNTRREQFF
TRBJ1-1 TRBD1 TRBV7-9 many TGTGCCAGCAGCCAATTAGGGCTGACAGGGGGTTATGAAGCTTTCTTT CASSQLGLTGGYEAFF
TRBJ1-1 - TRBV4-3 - TGCGCCAGCAGCCAAGAGACCGTGACTGAAGCTTTCTTT CASSQETVTEAFF
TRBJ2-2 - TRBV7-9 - TGTGCCAGCAGCTTACCGACCGGGGAGCTGTTTTTT CASSLPTGELFF
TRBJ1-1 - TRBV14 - TGTGCCAGCAGCCCTTGGGGTGACACTGAAGCTTTCTTT CASSPWGDTEAFF
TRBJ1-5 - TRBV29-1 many TGCAGCGCCCAGTTACTCAATCAGCCCCAGCATTTT CSAQLLNQPQHF
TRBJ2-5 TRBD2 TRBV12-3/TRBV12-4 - TGTGCCAGCAGTTTTGGTTTCGGGACTAGCGGGGAAAAGACCCAGTACTTC CASSFGFGTSGEKTQYF
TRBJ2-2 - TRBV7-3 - TGTGCCAGCAGTAACACCGGGGAGCTGTTTTTT CASSNTGELFF
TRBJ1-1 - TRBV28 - TGTGCCAGCAGTCCTAGGTTGGTCACTGAAGCTTTCTTT CASSPRLVTEAFF
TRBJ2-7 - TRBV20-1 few TGCAGTGCTAAAAAACCGGGACGGATTACCTACGAGCAGTACTTC CSAKKPGRITYEQYF
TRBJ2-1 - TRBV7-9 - TGTGCCAGCAGCTCCCGGGGTAGCTCCTACAATGAGCAGTTCTTC CASSSRGSSYNEQFF
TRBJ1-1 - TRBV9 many TGTGCCAGCAGCGTAGAACGGGACACTGAAGCTTTCTTT CASSVERDTEAFF
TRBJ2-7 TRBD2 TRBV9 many TGTGCCAGCAGCGTAGAACCTAGCGGGAGAAGTTTCTACGAGCAGTACTTC CASSVEPSGRSFYEQYF
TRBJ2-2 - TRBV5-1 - TGCGCCAGCAGCTTGTCCAGGGTTACGAACACCGGGGAGCTGTTTTTT CASSLSRVTNTGELFF
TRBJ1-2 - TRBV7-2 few TGTGCCAGCAGCATCAGATCAACGCTGTACTATGGCTACACCTTC CASSIRSTLYYGYTF
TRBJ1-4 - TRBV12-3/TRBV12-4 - TGTGCCAGCAGTGACACTTCAACTAATGAAAAACTGTTTTTT CASSDTSTNEKLFF
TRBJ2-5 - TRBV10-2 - TGCGCCAGCAACCTGGACTTGTCGGGAGAGACCCAGTACTTC CASNLDLSGETQYF
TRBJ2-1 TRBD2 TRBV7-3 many TGTGCCAGCAGCTTCTCAGCGGGAGCGAACAATGAGCAGTTCTTC CASSFSAGANNEQFF
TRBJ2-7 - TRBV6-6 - TGTGCCAGCAGTGGAACGACAGCTACTACCTACGAGCAGTACTTC CASSGTTATTYEQYF
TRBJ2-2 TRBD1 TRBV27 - TGTGCCAGCAGCGCCGGGACAGGGTTAACCGGGGAGCTGTTTTTT CASSAGTGLTGELFF
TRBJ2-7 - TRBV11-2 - TGTGCCAGCAGCTCGGGCCTTAGCTCCTACGAGCAGTACTTC CASSSGLSSYEQYF
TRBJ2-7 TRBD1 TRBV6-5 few TGTGCCAGCAGTTACCTGGGACAGGGTAGGAGGGACGAGCAGTACTTC CASSYLGQGRRDEQYF
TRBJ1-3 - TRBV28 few TGTGCCAGCAGTTTAAGGAGAAACACCATATATTTT CASSLRRNTIYF
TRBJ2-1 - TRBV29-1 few TGCAGCGTTTCGGAGGTCTCCAATGAGCAGTTCTTC CSVSEVSNEQFF
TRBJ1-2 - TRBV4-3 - TGCGCCAGCAGCCAAGATCTTTCAGGGCCCTATGGCTACACCTTC CASSQDLSGPYGYTF
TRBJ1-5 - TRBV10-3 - TGTGCCATCAGTGCCCGCGGGGACAATCAGCCCCAGCATTTT CAISARGDNQPQHF
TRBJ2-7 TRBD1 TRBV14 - TGTGCCAGCAGCCCCAATCTCCACAGGGGATCCGAGCAGTACTTC CASSPNLHRGSEQYF
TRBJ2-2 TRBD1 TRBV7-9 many TGTGCCAGCAGCGGCCCCCTCGGGGACAGGGTCCCAACCGGGGAGCTGTTTTTT CASSGPLGDRVPTGELFF
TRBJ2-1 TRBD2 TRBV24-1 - TGTGCCACCAGCCGGGGACTAGCGGCATACAATGAGCAGTTCTTC CATSRGLAAYNEQFF
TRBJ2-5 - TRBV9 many TGTGCCAGCAGCGGCGGAGGAGGGGGGTACCAAGAGACCCAGTACTTC CASSGGGGGYQETQYF